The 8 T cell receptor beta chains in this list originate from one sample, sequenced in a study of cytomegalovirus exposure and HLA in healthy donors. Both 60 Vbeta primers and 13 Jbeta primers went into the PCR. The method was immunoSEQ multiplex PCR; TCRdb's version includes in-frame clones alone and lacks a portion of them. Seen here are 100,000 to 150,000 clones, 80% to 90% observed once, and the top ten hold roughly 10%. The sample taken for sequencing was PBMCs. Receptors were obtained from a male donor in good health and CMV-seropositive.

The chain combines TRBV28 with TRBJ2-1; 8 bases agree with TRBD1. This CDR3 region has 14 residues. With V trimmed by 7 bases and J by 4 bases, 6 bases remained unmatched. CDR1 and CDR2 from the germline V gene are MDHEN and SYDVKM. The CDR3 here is CASNQQGGYNEQFF. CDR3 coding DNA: TGTGCCAGCAATCAACAGGGGGGATACAATGAGCAGTTCTTC.

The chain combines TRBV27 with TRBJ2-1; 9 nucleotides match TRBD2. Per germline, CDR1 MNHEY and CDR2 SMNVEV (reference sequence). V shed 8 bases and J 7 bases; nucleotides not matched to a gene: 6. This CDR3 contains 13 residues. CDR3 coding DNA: TGTGCCAGCGAAGTGGCGGGAGGGAATGAGCAGTTCTTC. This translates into CASEVAGGNEQFF.

In DNA, the CDR3 is TGCGCCAGCAGCTTGGAGGGACAGGGTGTGGAGACCCAGTACTTC. It yields the protein CASSLEGQGVETQYF. The chain recombines TRBV5-1 with TRBJ2-5, with 9 bases fitting TRBD1. V dropped 0 bases and J dropped 5; count of bases not matched to a gene: 5. This CDR3 is built from 15 residues. The germline gives CDR1 SGHRS, CDR2 YFSETQ.

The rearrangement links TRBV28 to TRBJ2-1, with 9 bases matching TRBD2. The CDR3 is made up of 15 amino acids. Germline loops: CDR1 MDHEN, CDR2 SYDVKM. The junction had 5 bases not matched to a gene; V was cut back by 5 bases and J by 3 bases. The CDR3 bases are TGTGCCAGCAGTCTGCGGGGGGGGAACTACAATGAGCAGTTCTTC. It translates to CASSLRGGNYNEQFF.

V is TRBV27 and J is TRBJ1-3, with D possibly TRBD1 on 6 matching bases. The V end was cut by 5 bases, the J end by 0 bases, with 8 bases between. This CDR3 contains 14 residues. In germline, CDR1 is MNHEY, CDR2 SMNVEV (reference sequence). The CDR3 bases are TGTGCCAGCAGTCCGGACAGCTCTGGAAACACCATATATTTT. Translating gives CASSPDSSGNTIYF.

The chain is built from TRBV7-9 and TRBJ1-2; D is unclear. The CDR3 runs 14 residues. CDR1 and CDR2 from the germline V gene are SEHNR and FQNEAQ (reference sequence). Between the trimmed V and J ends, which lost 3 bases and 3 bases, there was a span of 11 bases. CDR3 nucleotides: TGTGCCAGCAGCTTCGCGGGTCAGTACTATGGCTACACCTTC. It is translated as CASSFAGQYYGYTF.

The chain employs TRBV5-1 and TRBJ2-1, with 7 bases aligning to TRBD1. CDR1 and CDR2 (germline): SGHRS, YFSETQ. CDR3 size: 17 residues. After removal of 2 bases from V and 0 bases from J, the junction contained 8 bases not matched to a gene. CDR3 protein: CASSLYRGRPSYNEQFF. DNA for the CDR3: TGCGCCAGCAGCTTATACAGGGGTCGTCCCTCCTACAATGAGCAGTTCTTC.

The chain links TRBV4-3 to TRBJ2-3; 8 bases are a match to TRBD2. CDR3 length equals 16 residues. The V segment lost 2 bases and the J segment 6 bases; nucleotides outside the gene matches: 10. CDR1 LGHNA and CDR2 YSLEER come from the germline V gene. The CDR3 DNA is TGCGCCAGCAGCCAAACGGGGGGGACTAGATTCGATACGCAGTATTTT. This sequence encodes CASSQTGGTRFDTQYF.